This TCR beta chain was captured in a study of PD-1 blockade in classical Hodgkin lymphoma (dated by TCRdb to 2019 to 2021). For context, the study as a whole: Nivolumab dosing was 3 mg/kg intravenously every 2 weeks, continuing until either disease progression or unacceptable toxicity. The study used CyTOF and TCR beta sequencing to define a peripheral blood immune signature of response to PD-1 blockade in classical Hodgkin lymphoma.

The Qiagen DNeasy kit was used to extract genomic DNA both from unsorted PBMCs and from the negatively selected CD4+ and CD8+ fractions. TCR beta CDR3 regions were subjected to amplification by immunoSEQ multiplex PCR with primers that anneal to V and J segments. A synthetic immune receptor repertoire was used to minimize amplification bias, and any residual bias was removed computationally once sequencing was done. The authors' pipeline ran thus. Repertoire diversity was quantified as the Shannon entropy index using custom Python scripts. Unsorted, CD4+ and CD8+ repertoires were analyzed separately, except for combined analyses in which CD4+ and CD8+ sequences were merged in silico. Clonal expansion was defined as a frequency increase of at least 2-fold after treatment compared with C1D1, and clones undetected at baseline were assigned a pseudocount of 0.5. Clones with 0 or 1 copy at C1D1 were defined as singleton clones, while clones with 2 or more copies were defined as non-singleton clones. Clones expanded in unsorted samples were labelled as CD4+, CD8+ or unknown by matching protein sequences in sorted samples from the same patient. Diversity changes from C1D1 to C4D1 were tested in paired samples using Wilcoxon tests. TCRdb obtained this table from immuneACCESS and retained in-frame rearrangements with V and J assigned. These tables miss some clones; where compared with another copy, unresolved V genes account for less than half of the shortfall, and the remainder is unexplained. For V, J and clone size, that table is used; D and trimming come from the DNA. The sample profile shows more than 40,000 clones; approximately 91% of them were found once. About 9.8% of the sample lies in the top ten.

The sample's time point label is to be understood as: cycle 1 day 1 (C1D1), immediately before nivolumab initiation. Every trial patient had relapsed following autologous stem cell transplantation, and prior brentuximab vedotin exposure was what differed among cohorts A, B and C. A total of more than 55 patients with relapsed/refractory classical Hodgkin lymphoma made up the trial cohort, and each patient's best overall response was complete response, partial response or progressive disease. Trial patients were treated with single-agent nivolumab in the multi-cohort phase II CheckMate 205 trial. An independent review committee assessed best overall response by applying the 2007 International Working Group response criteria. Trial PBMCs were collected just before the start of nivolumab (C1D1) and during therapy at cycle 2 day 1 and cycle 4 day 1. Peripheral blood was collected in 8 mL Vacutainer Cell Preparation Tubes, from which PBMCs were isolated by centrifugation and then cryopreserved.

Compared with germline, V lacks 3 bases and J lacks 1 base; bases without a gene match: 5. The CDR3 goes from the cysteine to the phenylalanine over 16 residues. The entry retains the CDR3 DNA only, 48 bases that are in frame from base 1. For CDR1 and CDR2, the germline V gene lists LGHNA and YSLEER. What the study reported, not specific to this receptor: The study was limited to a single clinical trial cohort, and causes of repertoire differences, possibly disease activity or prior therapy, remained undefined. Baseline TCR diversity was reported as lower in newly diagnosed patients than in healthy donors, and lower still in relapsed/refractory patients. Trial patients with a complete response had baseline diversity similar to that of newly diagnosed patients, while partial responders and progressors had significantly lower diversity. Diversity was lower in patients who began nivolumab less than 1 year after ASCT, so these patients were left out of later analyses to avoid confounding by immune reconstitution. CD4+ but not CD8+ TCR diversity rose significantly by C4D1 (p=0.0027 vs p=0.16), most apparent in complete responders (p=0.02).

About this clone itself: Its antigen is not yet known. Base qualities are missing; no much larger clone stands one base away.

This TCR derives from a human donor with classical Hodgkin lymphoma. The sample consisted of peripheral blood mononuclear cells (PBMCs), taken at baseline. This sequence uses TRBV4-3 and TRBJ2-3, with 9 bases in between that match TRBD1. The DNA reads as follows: TGCGCCAGCAGCCAGACAGGGGGGCCAGGCACAGATACGCAGTATTTT. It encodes CASSQTGGPGTDTQYF.